This is a list of T cell receptor beta chains from one sample in a study of a mutant IDH1 vaccine in newly diagnosed glioma. Repertoires were generated with immunoSEQ multiplex PCR, while TCRdb's copy carries only in-frame clones and drops some. The sample shows about 24,000 clones, approximately 91% of them seen only once. This specimen was PBMCs, taken from a glioma patient treated with radiotherapy, temozolomide or both. The receptor set was obtained from a young man with glioma. The CDR3 runs from the conserved cysteine through the conserved F or W. D genes are given only for firm matches. Some rows mark clone size as missing; the rest say once, few, many or name a class of expanded clone.

>TRBV19|TRBJ1-4|NA|NA
TGTGCCAGTAGTAAACGGGGAGGAGCGGAAAAACTGTTTTTT
CASSKRGGAEKLFF
>TRBV11-1|TRBJ2-1|NA|NA
TGTGCCAGCAGCTTAGCGGGATATATCTATGAGCAGTTCTTC
CASSLAGYIYEQFF
>TRBV6-6|TRBJ1-5|NA|NA
TGTGCCAGCAGTTACTCCCGGGAGGGGAGCAATCAGCCCCAGCATTTT
CASSYSREGSNQPQHF
>TRBV5-1|TRBJ2-7|NA|NA
TGCGCCAGCAGCTATCTCGTCGCAGGGGTCCACGAGCAGTACTTC
CASSYLVAGVHEQYF
>TRBV10-2|TRBJ2-3|NA|TRBD1
TGCGCCAGCAGCCAACAGGGGCCAGATACGCAGTATTTT
CASSQQGPDTQYF
>TRBV4-1|TRBJ1-1|NA|NA
TGCGCCAGCAGCCAAGGACTGCTTGGGACTGAAGCTTTCTTT
CASSQGLLGTEAFF
>TRBV5-5|TRBJ2-1|NA|TRBD1
TGTGCCAGCAGCGGTGGGACAGGGAGGGAGGAGCAGTTCTTC
CASSGGTGREEQFF
>TRBV25-1|TRBJ2-5|once|TRBD2
TGTGCCAGCAGTGAATTAGGGCGCAGCGGGGGGTATAAAGAGACCCAGTACTTC
CASSELGRSGGYKETQYF
>TRBV2|TRBJ2-7|NA|NA
TGTGCCAGCAGTCTCTTAACTGGGGTAGAGCAGTACTTC
CASSLLTGVEQYF
>TRBV7-6|TRBJ1-2|medium-sized|TRBD1
TGTGCCAGCAGCTTAGTTAGCACAGGGGGAGATGGCTACACCTTC
CASSLVSTGGDGYTF
>TRBV29-1|TRBJ1-1|NA|NA
TGCAGCACTCAGGCATACATCAACACTGAAGCTTTCTTT
CSTQAYINTEAFF
>TRBV11-1|TRBJ1-6|NA|TRBD1
TGTGCCAGCAAGACCGGGGACAGGGATAATTCACCCCTCCACTTT
CASKTGDRDNSPLHF
>TRBV9|TRBJ2-1|NA|TRBD1
TGTGCCAGCAGCGTAAGAGGGGGCTATGAGCAGTTCTTC
CASSVRGGYEQFF
>TRBV19|TRBJ1-1|NA|TRBD1
TGTGCCAGCCTGGGACAGGGGCTTAACACTGAAGCTTTCTTT
CASLGQGLNTEAFF
>TRBV27|TRBJ2-2|NA|NA
TGTGCCAGCAGCCCGACCGCTACCGGGGAGCTGTTTTTT
CASSPTATGELFF
>TRBV7-9|TRBJ2-3|NA|NA
TGTGCCAGCAGCTTAGAAGATACGCAGTATTTT
CASSLEDTQYF
>TRBV6-5|TRBJ1-2|NA|TRBD1
TGTGCCAGCAGCGGGACAGGGTTGGGAGGCTACACCTTC
CASSGTGLGGYTF
>TRBV18|TRBJ2-7|NA|TRBD2
TGTGCCAGCTCCCAGGGAGCGGGGACCTACGAGCAGTACTTC
CASSQGAGTYEQYF
>TRBV29-1|TRBJ2-5|NA|TRBD2
TGCAGCGCCGGGACTAGCGGGAGTTCTGAGACCCAGTACTTC
CSAGTSGSSETQYF
>TRBV5-6|TRBJ1-5|NA|NA
TGTGCCAGCAGCCCGAACGCAGGGAGCAAATCTCAGCCCCAGCATTTT
CASSPNAGSKSQPQHF
>TRBV18|TRBJ2-2|NA|TRBD2
TGTGCCAGCTCACTGACTAGCGAGGGCACCGGGGAGCTGTTTTTT
CASSLTSEGTGELFF
>TRBV5-1|TRBJ2-5|NA|NA
TGCGCCAGCAGCTTGGGGCTCTCGCCCCAAGAGACCCAGTACTTC
CASSLGLSPQETQYF
>TRBV4-1|TRBJ1-6|NA|TRBD1
TGCGCCAGCAGCCAAGATCACAGGGGGCTCGGGGCCCTCCACTTT
CASSQDHRGLGALHF
>TRBV5-1|TRBJ2-7|NA|TRBD1
TGCGCCAGCAGCTCGGGACAGAACACCGCCTACGAGCAGTACTTC
CASSSGQNTAYEQYF
>TRBV15|TRBJ1-2|few|NA
TGTGCCACCAGCCGATTTGAGGGGAACGGCTACACCTTC
CATSRFEGNGYTF
>TRBV18|TRBJ2-7|NA|NA
TGTGCCAGCTCAAGGGCCGTCAGCTCCTACGAGCAGTACTTC
CASSRAVSSYEQYF
>TRBV6-1|TRBJ2-1|NA|TRBD2
TGTGCCAGCAGTGATGTTCCTAGCGGGTCCTACAATGAGCAGTTCTTC
CASSDVPSGSYNEQFF
>TRBV18|TRBJ2-3|NA|NA
TGTGCCAGCTCACCACCCCCTAGTCCTACGCAGTATTTT
CASSPPPSPTQYF
>TRBV5-1|TRBJ2-1|few|NA
TGCGCCAGCAGCTTGGAAACGGGATGGGGTAATGAGCAGTTCTTC
CASSLETGWGNEQFF
>TRBV6-5|TRBJ1-6|NA|TRBD1
TGTGCCAGCAGTTTGGACAGGCGGAATTCACCCCTCCACTTT
CASSLDRRNSPLHF
>TRBV30|TRBJ2-7|NA|NA
TGTGCCTGGAGTGTAATAGGCCTCAGCTCCTACGAGCAGTACTTC
CAWSVIGLSSYEQYF
>TRBV11-2|TRBJ2-5|NA|NA
TGTGCCAGCAGCTTAGAGGGGGAGCCGCCGTACTTC
CASSLEGEPPYF
>TRBV6-1|TRBJ2-3|NA|NA
TGTGCCAGCAGTGAAGTCAGCACAGATACGCAGTATTTT
CASSEVSTDTQYF
>TRBV4-1|TRBJ2-1|NA|TRBD2
TGCGCCAGCAGCCAGGAACGACTAGCGGGAATCCAGTTCTTC
CASSQERLAGIQFF
>TRBV7-2|TRBJ2-7|once|NA
TGTGCCAGCAGCTTAGTTGCCAGGAGGTATGTCTACGAGCAGTACTTC
CASSLVARRYVYEQYF
>TRBV6-5|TRBJ1-5|few|NA
TGTGCCAGCAGTTACGGCAGGGATGGACATCAGCCCCAGCATTTT
CASSYGRDGHQPQHF
>TRBV5-1|TRBJ2-1|NA|TRBD1
TGCGCCAGCAGCTTGGAACAGGGGGCCGGTGAGCAGTTCTTC
CASSLEQGAGEQFF
>TRBV21-1|TRBJ2-7|NA|NA
TGTGCCAGCAGCAAGCGGGGTAGCTCCTACGAGCAGTACTTC
CASSKRGSSYEQYF
>TRBV27|TRBJ2-7|once|TRBD1
TGTGCCAGCACCTCCCCCGGGGGGACAGGGTCCTACGAGCAGTACTTC
CASTSPGGTGSYEQYF
>TRBV6-1|TRBJ1-1|once|TRBD1
TGTGCCAGCAACCTTTCGGACAGGGCTGAAGCTTTCTTT
CASNLSDRAEAFF
>TRBV7-9|TRBJ2-7|NA|NA
TGTGCCAGCAGGGGACTCCCCTACGAGCAGTACTTC
CASRGLPYEQYF
>TRBV10-3|TRBJ2-5|NA|TRBD2
TGTGCCATCAGACCCACTCGACTAGCGGGAGGCCCCGAAGAGACCCAGTACTTC
CAIRPTRLAGGPEETQYF
>TRBV30|TRBJ2-7|NA|NA
TGTGCCTGGAGTGAGGGTTCCTACGAGCAGTACTTC
CAWSEGSYEQYF
>TRBV5-4|TRBJ2-4|NA|NA
TGTGCCAGCAGCTTTCAGGGGGCCAAAAACATTCAGTACTTC
CASSFQGAKNIQYF
>TRBV7-2|TRBJ2-2|NA|TRBD2
TGTGCCAGCAGCTCCAGGACTAGCGGGAGAGCCGGGGAGCTGTTTTTT
CASSSRTSGRAGELFF
>TRBV11-3|TRBJ2-3|NA|TRBD2
TGTGCCAGCAGCCAAACTAGCGGGCTCGCAGATACGCAGTATTTT
CASSQTSGLADTQYF
>TRBV5-1|TRBJ2-3|NA|TRBD2
TGCGCCAGCAGCGAGGGACTAGCGGGAGATACGCAGTATTTT
CASSEGLAGDTQYF
>TRBV29-1|TRBJ2-7|once|NA
TGCAGCGTTGGTCGGGGCCCCTACGAGCAGTACTTC
CSVGRGPYEQYF
>TRBV10-3|TRBJ1-2|NA|TRBD1
TGTGCCATCAGTGAGCCGGACAGGGGCCCCCTCCTTAACTATGGCTACACCTTC
CAISEPDRGPLLNYGYTF
>TRBV10-2|TRBJ1-3|once|TRBD1
TGCGCCAGCAGAGACAGGGGAACTGGAAACACCATATATTTT
CASRDRGTGNTIYF
>TRBV12-5|TRBJ2-1|NA|NA
TGTGCTAGTGGTTTGTGGGAAGACTCCTACAATGAGCAGTTCTTC
CASGLWEDSYNEQFF
>TRBV29-1|TRBJ2-7|NA|NA
TGCAGCGTTTTGGAAGCCGAGCAGTACTTC
CSVLEAEQYF
>TRBV5-1|TRBJ2-7|NA|NA
TGCGCCAGCAGCTTGGACGGGAACCCCTACGAGCAGTACTTC
CASSLDGNPYEQYF